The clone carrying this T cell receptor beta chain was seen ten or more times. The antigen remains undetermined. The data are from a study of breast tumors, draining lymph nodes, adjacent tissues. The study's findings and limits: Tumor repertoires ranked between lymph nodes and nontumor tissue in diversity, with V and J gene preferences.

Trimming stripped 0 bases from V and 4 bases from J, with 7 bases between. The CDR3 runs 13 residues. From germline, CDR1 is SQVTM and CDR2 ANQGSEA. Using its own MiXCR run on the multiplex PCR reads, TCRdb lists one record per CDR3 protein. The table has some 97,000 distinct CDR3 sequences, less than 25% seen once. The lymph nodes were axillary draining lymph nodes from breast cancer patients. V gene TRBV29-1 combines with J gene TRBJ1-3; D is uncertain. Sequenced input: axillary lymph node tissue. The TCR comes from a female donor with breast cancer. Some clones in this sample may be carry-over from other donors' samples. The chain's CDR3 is CSVEDLIGNTIYF. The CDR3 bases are TGCAGCGTTGAAGATTTGATAGGAAACACCATATATTTT. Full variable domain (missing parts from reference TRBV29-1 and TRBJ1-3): SAVISQKPSRDICQRGTSLTIQCQVDSQVTMMFWYRQQPGQSLTLIATANQGSEATYESGFVIDKFPISRPNLTFSTLTVSNMSPEDSSIYLCSVEDLIGNTIYFGEGSWLTVV.